The entry below describes one T cell receptor beta chain. Its target is unknown. The source of the sample is a study of OX40 agonist ivuxolimab in advanced cancers. For the study at large: Dose-escalation patients had hepatocellular carcinoma, melanoma, renal cell or head and neck cancer. It was permissible to have had prior anti-PD-1, anti-PD-L1 or anti-CTLA-4 therapy, and approximately 40% had some.

General study findings and limits: Compared with others, partial responders at 0.1-3.0 mg/kg displayed clonal expansion among the lowest. Dose levels from 0.1 to 3.0 mg/kg saw CD4+ and CD8+ blood T cells expand clonally by week 6.

TCRdb's table, derived via immunoSEQ multiplex PCR, lists solely in-frame clones and lacks some. The sample has around 80,000 clones, around 88% seen once. Germline V gene sequence: CDR1 SEHNR, CDR2 FQNEAQ (reference sequence). V lost 4 bases, J lost 7 bases, and 22 bases lay in between. This CDR3 is built from 16 residues. The origin of this receptor is an adult with an advanced solid tumor such as melanoma, head and neck, liver or kidney cancer. The chain couples TRBV7-9 to TRBJ1-1; D is possibly TRBD1 (6 bases). This specimen was CD4+ or CD8+ T cells sorted from blood, taken in a trial of the OX40 agonist ivuxolimab. DNA for the CDR3: TGTGCCAGCAGCTACAGGGCCTCCAGTCTATTCAGTGAAGCTTTCTTT. Protein sequence: CASSYRASSLFSEAFF.